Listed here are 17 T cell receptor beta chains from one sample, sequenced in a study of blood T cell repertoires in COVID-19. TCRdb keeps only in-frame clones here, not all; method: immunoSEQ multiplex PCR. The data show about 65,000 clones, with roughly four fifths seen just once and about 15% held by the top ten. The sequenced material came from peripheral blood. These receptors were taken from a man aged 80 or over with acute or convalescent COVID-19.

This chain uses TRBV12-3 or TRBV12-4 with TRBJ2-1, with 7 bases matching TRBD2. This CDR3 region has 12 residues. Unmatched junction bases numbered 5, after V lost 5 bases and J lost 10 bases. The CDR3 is CASSPRGKEQFF. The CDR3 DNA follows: TGTGCCAGCAGTCCGCGGGGGAAAGAGCAGTTCTTC.

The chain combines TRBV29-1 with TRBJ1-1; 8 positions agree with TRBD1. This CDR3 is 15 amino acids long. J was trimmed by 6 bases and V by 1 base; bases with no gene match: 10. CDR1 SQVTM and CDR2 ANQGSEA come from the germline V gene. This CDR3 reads CSVEGPGQGFAEAFF. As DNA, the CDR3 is TGCAGCGTTGAAGGGCCCGGACAGGGTTTCGCTGAAGCTTTCTTT.

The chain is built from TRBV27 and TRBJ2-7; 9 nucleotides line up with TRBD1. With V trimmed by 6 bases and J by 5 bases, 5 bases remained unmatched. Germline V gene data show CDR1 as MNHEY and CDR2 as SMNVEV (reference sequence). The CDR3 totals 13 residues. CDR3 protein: CASRGTGMNEQYF. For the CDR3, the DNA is TGTGCCAGCAGGGGGACAGGGATGAACGAGCAGTACTTC.

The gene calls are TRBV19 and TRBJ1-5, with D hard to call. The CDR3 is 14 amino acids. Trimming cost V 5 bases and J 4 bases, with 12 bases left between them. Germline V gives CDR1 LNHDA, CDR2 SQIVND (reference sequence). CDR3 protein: CASSDQVPNQPQHF. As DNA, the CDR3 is TGTGCCAGTAGTGACCAGGTTCCTAATCAGCCCCAGCATTTT.

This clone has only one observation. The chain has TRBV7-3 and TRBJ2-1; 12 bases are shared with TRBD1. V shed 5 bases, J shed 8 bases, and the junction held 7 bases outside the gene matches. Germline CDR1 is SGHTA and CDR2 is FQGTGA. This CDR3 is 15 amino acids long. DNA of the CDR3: TGTGCCAGCAGCCCGCCGGGACAGGGGGCCCATGAGCAGTTCTTC. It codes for CASSPPGQGAHEQFF.

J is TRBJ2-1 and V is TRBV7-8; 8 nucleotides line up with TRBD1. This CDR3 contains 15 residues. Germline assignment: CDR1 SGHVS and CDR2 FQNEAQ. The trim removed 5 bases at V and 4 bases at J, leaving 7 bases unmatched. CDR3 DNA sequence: TGTGCCAGCAGCCAGGGGGCTCTTGGATACAATGAGCAGTTCTTC. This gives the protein CASSQGALGYNEQFF.

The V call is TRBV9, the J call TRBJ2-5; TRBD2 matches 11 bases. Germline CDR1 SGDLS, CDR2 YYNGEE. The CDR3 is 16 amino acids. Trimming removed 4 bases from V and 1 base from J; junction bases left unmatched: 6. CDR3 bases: TGTGCCAGCAGCCTTAGCGGGGGGGTCGGCCAAGAGACCCAGTACTTC. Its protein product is CASSLSGGVGQETQYF.

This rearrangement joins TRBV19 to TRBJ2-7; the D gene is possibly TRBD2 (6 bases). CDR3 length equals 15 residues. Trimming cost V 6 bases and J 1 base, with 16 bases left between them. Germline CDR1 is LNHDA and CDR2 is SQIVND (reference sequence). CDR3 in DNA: TGTGCCAGTAGCCTCAGCGGGTTCTCATCCTACGAGCAGTACTTC. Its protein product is CASSLSGFSSYEQYF.

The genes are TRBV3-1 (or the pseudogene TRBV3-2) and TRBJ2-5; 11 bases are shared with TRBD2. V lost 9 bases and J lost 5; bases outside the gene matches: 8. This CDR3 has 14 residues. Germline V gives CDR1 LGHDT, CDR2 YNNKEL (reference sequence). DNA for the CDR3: TGTGCCAGTCATCTAGCGGGGGGAGGGGAGACCCAGTACTTC. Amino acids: CASHLAGGGETQYF.

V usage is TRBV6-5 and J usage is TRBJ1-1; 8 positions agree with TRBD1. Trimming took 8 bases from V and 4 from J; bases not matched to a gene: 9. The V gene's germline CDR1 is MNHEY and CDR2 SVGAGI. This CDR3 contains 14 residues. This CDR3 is CASDRDRLITEAFF. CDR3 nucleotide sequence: TGTGCCAGCGATAGGGACAGGCTAATCACTGAAGCTTTCTTT.

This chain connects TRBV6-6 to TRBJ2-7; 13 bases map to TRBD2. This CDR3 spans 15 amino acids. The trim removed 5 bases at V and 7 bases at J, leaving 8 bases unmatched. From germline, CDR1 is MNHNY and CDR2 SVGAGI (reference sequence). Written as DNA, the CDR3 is TGTGCCAGCAGTGGCCGGACTAGCGGGGGCGTTGAGCAGTACTTC. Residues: CASSGRTSGGVEQYF.

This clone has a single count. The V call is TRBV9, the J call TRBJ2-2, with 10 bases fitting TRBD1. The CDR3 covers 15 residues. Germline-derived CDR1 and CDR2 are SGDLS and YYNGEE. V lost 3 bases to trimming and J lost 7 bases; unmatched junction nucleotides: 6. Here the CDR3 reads CASSEGTGAVGELFF. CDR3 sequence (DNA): TGTGCCAGCAGCGAGGGGACAGGGGCGGTCGGGGAGCTGTTTTTT. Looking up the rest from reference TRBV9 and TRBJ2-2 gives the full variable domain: DSGVTQTPKHLITATGQRVTLRCSPRSGDLSVYWYQQSLDQGLQFLIQYYNGEERAKGNILERFSAQQFPDLHSELNLSSLELGDSALYFCASSEGTGAVGELFFGEGSRLTVL.

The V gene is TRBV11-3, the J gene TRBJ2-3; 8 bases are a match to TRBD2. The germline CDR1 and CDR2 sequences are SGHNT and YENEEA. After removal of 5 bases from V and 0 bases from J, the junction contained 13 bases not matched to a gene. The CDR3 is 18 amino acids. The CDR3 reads CASSPGTGGAYSTDTQYF. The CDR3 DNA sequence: TGTGCCAGCAGCCCGGGGACCGGGGGGGCCTATAGCACAGATACGCAGTATTTT.

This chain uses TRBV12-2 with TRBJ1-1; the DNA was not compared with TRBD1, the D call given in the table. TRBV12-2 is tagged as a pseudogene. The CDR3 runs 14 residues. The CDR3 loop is CASPLTDPNTEAFF. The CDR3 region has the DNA TGTGCAAGTCCCCTGACAGACCCTAACACTGAAGCTTTCTTT.

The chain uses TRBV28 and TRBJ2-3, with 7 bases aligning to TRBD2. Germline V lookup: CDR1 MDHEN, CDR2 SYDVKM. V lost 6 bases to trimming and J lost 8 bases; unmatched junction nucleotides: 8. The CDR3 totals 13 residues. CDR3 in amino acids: CASRERLAGTQYF. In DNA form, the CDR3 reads TGTGCCAGCAGAGAGAGACTAGCAGGTACGCAGTATTTT. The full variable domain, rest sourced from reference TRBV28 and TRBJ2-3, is DVKVTQSSRYLVKRTGEKVFLECVQDMDHENMFWYRQDPGLGLRLIYFSYDVKMKEKGDIPEGYSVSREKKERFSLILESASTNQTSMYLCASRERLAGTQYFGPGTRLTVL.

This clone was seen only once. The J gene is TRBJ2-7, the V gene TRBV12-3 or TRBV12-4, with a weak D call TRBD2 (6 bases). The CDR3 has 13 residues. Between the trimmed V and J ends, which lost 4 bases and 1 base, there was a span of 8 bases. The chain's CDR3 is CASSSDYSYEQYF. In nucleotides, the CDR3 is TGTGCCAGCAGTTCGGACTATTCCTACGAGCAGTACTTC.

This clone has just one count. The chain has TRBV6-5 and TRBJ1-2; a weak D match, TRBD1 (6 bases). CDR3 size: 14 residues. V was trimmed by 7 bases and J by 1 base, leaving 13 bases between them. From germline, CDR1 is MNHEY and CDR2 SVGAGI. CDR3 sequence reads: CASKRTASNYGYTF. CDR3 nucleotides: TGTGCCAGCAAAAGGACAGCAAGTAACTATGGCTACACCTTC.